This T cell receptor beta chain comes out of a study of human T cells and chemical hapten exposure. Time point meaning: patch test 1, 2 weeks after DPC sensitization. Treatment indicated: therapeutic diphenylcyclopropenone sensitization with weekly scalp DPC. V lost 0 bases, J lost 3 bases, and 5 bases lay in between. The CDR3 consists of 14 residues. Germline V lookup: CDR1 LGHDT, CDR2 YNNKEL (reference sequence). This clonotype appeared many times. TCRdb re-called the RACE reads through MiXCR, storing one row per CDR3 protein. The sample has tens of thousands of distinct CDR3 sequences, over 9.5% seen once; the top ten hold 3.5%.

The sequence was obtained from a woman aged 60-75 years with alopecia areata. Some clones in this sample may be carry-over from other donors' samples. This specimen was whole blood, taken in connection with sensitization to the hapten diphenylcyclopropenone (DPC). The V gene is TRBV3-1, the J gene TRBJ1-4; D not certain. The CDR3 sequence is CASSQEWSNEKLFF. CDR3 in DNA: TGTGCCAGCAGCCAAGAGTGGTCTAATGAAAAACTGTTTTTT.